The 29 T cell receptor beta chains reported below all come from one sample, sequenced in a study of OX40 agonist ivuxolimab in advanced cancers. Sequencing used immunoSEQ multiplex PCR; TCRdb keeps in-frame clones, though not all of them. The sample contains roughly 24,000 clones, roughly 73% of which appear only once. The sample here was CD4+ or CD8+ T cells sorted from blood, taken in a trial of the OX40 agonist ivuxolimab. Every receptor here comes from an adult with an advanced solid tumor such as melanoma, head and neck, liver or kidney cancer.

This clone appeared once. This chain uses TRBV19 with TRBJ1-1, with a possible D match to TRBD1 (6 bases). V shed 6 bases and J shed 6 bases, with 11 bases lying between them. CDR1 is LNHDA and CDR2 is SQIVND in the germline V gene (reference sequence). The CDR3 consists of 12 residues. CDR3 protein: CASRSGHPEAFF. CDR3 sequence (DNA): TGTGCCAGTAGGTCGGGACACCCTGAAGCTTTCTTT.

The J gene is TRBJ2-7, the V gene TRBV4-1; 9 nucleotides match TRBD1. The germline gives CDR1 MGHRA, CDR2 YSYEKL. V was pared by 1 base and J by 3 bases, with 4 bases of the junction left unmatched. The CDR3 covers 15 residues. CDR3 bases: TGCGCCAGCAGCCAAGGGAGGGACAGGGTCTACGAGCAGTACTTC. This sequence encodes CASSQGRDRVYEQYF.

The chain links TRBV7-9 to TRBJ1-2; no firm D call. CDR1 SEHNR and CDR2 FQNEAQ come from the germline V gene (reference sequence). The length of the CDR3 is 13 residues. Trimming shortened V by 1 base and J by 5 bases, and 8 bases separated the two germline ends. The CDR3 loop is CASSLVSVYGYTF. The CDR3, as DNA: TGTGCCAGCAGCTTAGTAAGTGTGTATGGCTACACCTTC.

The V gene is TRBV7-9, the J gene TRBJ1-3; 8 nucleotides line up with TRBD1. The V gene end was trimmed by 5 bases and the J gene end by 2 bases; junction bases not matched to a gene: 5. This CDR3 is 15 amino acids long. Germline V lookup: CDR1 SEHNR, CDR2 FQNEAQ (reference sequence). CDR3: CASSQGQGAGNTIYF. The DNA for the CDR3 is TGTGCCAGCAGCCAAGGACAGGGAGCTGGAAACACCATATATTTT.

V is TRBV19 and J is TRBJ2-3; possibly TRBD1 for D (5 bases). Germline V gene data show CDR1 as LNHDA and CDR2 as SQIVND (reference sequence). The CDR3 covers 14 residues. Trimming removed 3 bases from V and 11 bases from J, with 18 bases in between. The CDR3 reads CASSITGTGDGQYF. Here the CDR3 DNA reads TGTGCCAGTAGTATCACAGGCACAGGTGATGGGCAGTATTTT.

A few counts support this clone. This chain connects TRBV10-3 to TRBJ1-5; D uncertain. Between the trimmed V and J ends, which lost 3 bases and 7 bases, there was a span of 13 bases. This CDR3 is built from 14 residues. Germline CDR1 is ENHRY and CDR2 is SYGVKD. CDR3 in amino acids: CAISDLPGGQPQHF. The CDR3 nucleotides read TGTGCCATCAGTGACCTCCCGGGAGGGCAGCCCCAGCATTTT.

This chain links TRBV5-5 with TRBJ2-7, with 7 bases fitting TRBD2. CDR1 and CDR2 from the germline V gene are SGHKS and YYEKEE (reference sequence). This CDR3 contains 15 residues. The V segment lost 1 base and the J segment 2 bases; nucleotides outside the gene matches: 6. The CDR3 nucleotides read TGTGCCAGCAGCTTGTATACTAGCGCGACCTACGAGCAGTACTTC. This gives the protein CASSLYTSATYEQYF.

This chain uses TRBV6-6 with TRBJ1-1; 7 nucleotides agree with TRBD1. Germline-derived CDR1 and CDR2 are MNHNY and SVGAGI (reference sequence). The junction had 5 bases not matched to a gene; V was cut back by 6 bases and J by 1 base. The CDR3 loop spans 14 amino acids. DNA for the CDR3: TGTGCCAGCAGAATCGACAGGGCGAACACTGAAGCTTTCTTT. Translated: CASRIDRANTEAFF.

This clone was picked up many times. The V call is TRBV6-4, the J call TRBJ1-5; D is ambiguous. The CDR3 has 13 amino acids. V gave up 3 bases and J gave up 0 bases, with 3 bases separating them. The germline V gene has CDR1 MRHNA and CDR2 SNTAGT. The CDR3 DNA reads TGTGCCAGCAGTGAGGCTAGCAATCAGCCCCAGCATTTT. Translated, it gives CASSEASNQPQHF.

The chain recombines TRBV18 with TRBJ1-1; D is unresolved. Germline CDR1 is KGHSH and CDR2 is LQKENI. CDR3 size: 14 residues. Trimming left V 2 bases short and J 6 bases short, with 13 bases between. DNA for the CDR3: TGTGCCAGCTCACCATCGGTGTCTAGTTCTGAAGCTTTCTTT. It translates to CASSPSVSSSEAFF.

The V and J genes are TRBV5-1 and TRBJ2-7; 7 positions agree with TRBD2. CDR1 and CDR2 from the germline V gene are SGHRS and YFSETQ. The CDR3 sequence is 14 residues long. Unmatched junction bases numbered 10, after V lost 7 bases and J lost 3 bases. CDR3 DNA: TGCGCCAGCGATCTCGCAGGGAGGGACTACGAGCAGTACTTC. Its translation: CASDLAGRDYEQYF.

V gene TRBV9 combines with J gene TRBJ2-1; weak D call: TRBD2 (5 bases). This CDR3 region has 18 residues. Looked up from germline, CDR1 is SGDLS and CDR2 is YYNGEE. V was cut by 3 bases and J by 7 bases, with 26 bases left in between. CDR3 sequence reads: CASSGFTVEALRRNEQFF. The CDR3 DNA follows: TGTGCCAGCAGCGGATTCACCGTGGAGGCCCTGCGGAGGAATGAGCAGTTCTTC.

CDR3 bases: TGTGCCTGGAACAGGGACAGGGGGAACACCGGGGAGCTGTTTTTT. Amino acid sequence: CAWNRDRGNTGELFF. The chain recombines TRBV30 with TRBJ2-2; 10 nucleotides align to TRBD1. The germline V gene encodes CDR1 GTSNPN and CDR2 SVGIG (reference sequence). V lost 4 bases to trimming and J lost 1 base; unmatched junction nucleotides: 3. This CDR3 region has 15 residues.

In DNA form, the CDR3 reads TGTGCCAGCAGCTTCCGACAGGGCCGCTCTGGGGCCAACGTCCTGACTTTC. Its protein product is CASSFRQGRSGANVLTF. J is TRBJ2-6 and V is TRBV5-6, with TRBD1 matching over 7 bases. This CDR3 comprises 17 residues. CDR1 SGHDT and CDR2 YYEEEE come from the germline V gene. V shed 2 bases and J 0 bases; nucleotides not matched to a gene: 5.

The chain combines TRBV6-1 with TRBJ1-5, with no clear D. There are 14 residues in the CDR3. Germline V gene data show CDR1 as MNHNS and CDR2 as SASEGT. V gave up 1 base and J gave up 0 bases, with 4 bases separating them. CDR3 residues: CASSEVLSNQPQHF. The CDR3 region has the DNA TGTGCCAGCAGTGAAGTCCTTAGCAATCAGCCCCAGCATTTT.

The V and J genes are TRBV20-1 and TRBJ2-1; no firm D call. This CDR3 comprises 11 residues. CDR1 and CDR2 (germline): DFQATT, SNEGSKA (reference sequence). The V end was cut by 5 bases, the J end by 4 bases, with 6 bases between. The CDR3: CSAPFYNEQFF. DNA of the CDR3: TGCAGTGCTCCTTTTTACAATGAGCAGTTCTTC.

This clone has just a few counts. J is TRBJ2-1 and V is TRBV7-9; D gene ambiguous. CDR3 length: 14 residues. CDR1 SEHNR and CDR2 FQNEAQ come from the germline V gene (reference sequence). V was shortened by 5 bases and J by 2 bases, with 10 bases between the two germline ends. The CDR3 loop reads CASSPESPYNEQFF. The CDR3 DNA reads as TGTGCCAGCAGCCCGGAGAGCCCCTACAATGAGCAGTTCTTC.

The chain recombines TRBV11-3 with TRBJ2-2; perhaps TRBD2 as D (5 bases). V lost 1 base, J lost 5 bases, and 5 bases lay in between. The germline V gene encodes CDR1 SGHNT and CDR2 YENEEA. This CDR3 comprises 13 residues. CDR3 coding DNA: TGTGCCAGCAGCTTAGGAGGGACCGGGGAGCTGTTTTTT. Its translation: CASSLGGTGELFF.

The chain's CDR3 is CASSTGQGPQYF. CDR3 coding DNA: TGTGCCAGCAGCACGGGACAGGGGCCCCAGTACTTC. The rearrangement links TRBV7-6 to TRBJ2-5, with 10 bases that match TRBD1. The germline V gene has CDR1 SGHVS and CDR2 FNYEAQ. The trim removed 5 bases at V and 9 bases at J, leaving 3 bases unmatched. This CDR3 is 12 amino acids long. Combining the CDR3 with reference TRBV7-6 and TRBJ2-5 gives the whole variable domain GAGVSQSPRYKVTKRGQDVALRCDPISGHVSLYWYRQALGQGPEFLTYFNYEAQQDKSGLPNDRFSAERPEGSISTLTIQRTEQRDSAMYRCASSTGQGPQYFGPGTRLLVL.

The chain has TRBV6-1 and TRBJ2-1; the match to TRBD2 covers 9 bases. The ends lost 8 bases at V and 8 bases at J; junction bases unmatched: 13. CDR1 and CDR2 (germline): MNHNS, SASEGT. This CDR3 has 15 amino acids. This chain's CDR3 is CASEGGREKWDEQFF. The CDR3 nucleotides are TGTGCCAGCGAGGGCGGGAGGGAGAAGTGGGATGAGCAGTTCTTC.

The V and J genes are TRBV9 and TRBJ1-1; D gene uncertain. This CDR3 contains 16 residues. V lost 6 bases to trimming and J lost 4 bases, with 22 bases between them. Germline CDR1 reads SGDLS; CDR2 reads YYNGEE. CDR3 bases: TGTGCCAGCACCCTTTTTGACGGGCCCCTGGGCACTGAAGCTTTCTTT. Residues: CASTLFDGPLGTEAFF.

This clone was observed once. V and J are TRBV6-6 and TRBJ2-7; D unresolved. CDR3 length: 15 residues. In germline, CDR1 is MNHNY, CDR2 SVGAGI (reference sequence). V was trimmed by 1 base and J by 3 bases, leaving 13 bases between them. The CDR3 DNA reads as TGTGCCAGCAGTTACTACCCCCTTCTAGGCTACGAGCAGTACTTC. As protein: CASSYYPLLGYEQYF.

The genes are TRBV7-8 and TRBJ2-1, with 14 positions matching TRBD2. V gave up 4 bases and J gave up 8 bases; unmatched junction bases: 4. CDR3 size: 15 residues. Germline V gene lookup returns CDR1 SGHVS and CDR2 FQNEAQ. CDR3 amino acids: CASSWGLAGADEQFF. The CDR3 nucleotides are TGTGCCAGCAGCTGGGGACTAGCGGGAGCAGATGAGCAGTTCTTC.

Here the CDR3 DNA reads TGTGCCAGCAGCGCAGGGGACGCAGATACGCAGTATTTT. Residues: CASSAGDADTQYF. The chain combines TRBV2 with TRBJ2-3; possible D gene TRBD1, 6 bases. The CDR3 has 13 amino acids. Germline V gives CDR1 SNHLY, CDR2 FYNNEI. V was shortened by 6 bases and J by 4 bases, with 11 bases between the two germline ends.

The chain couples TRBV6-5 to TRBJ1-6; 7 bases fit TRBD1. Trimming cost V 0 bases and J 7 bases; bases outside gene matches: 6. CDR3 length: 16 amino acids. Germline assignment: CDR1 MNHEY and CDR2 SVGAGI. The CDR3 coding sequence is TGTGCCAGCAGTTACTCCAGACAGGGCATAAATTCACCCCTCCACTTT. As protein: CASSYSRQGINSPLHF.

CDR3 sequence (DNA): TGTGCCTGGAGTATAGCGGGAACAAATGAGCAGTTCTTC. Its protein product is CAWSIAGTNEQFF. The rearrangement joins TRBV30 to TRBJ2-1, with TRBD2 matching over 8 bases. The CDR3 has 13 amino acids. The ends lost 2 bases at V and 7 bases at J; junction bases unmatched: 4. CDR1 GTSNPN and CDR2 SVGIG come from the germline V gene (reference sequence).

The J gene is TRBJ1-1, the V gene TRBV6-6, with unresolved D. Germline lookup yields CDR1 MNHNY and CDR2 SVGAGI (reference sequence). V lost 1 base and J 2 bases, leaving 5 bases between the germline ends. This CDR3 has 13 amino acids. DNA of the CDR3: TGTGCCAGCAGTTACTGGGCTAACACTGAAGCTTTCTTT. Its translation is CASSYWANTEAFF.

The CDR3 sequence: CASSLGRSRNTQYF. In DNA form, the CDR3 reads TGTGCCAGCAGCTTAGGACGGAGCCGAAATACGCAGTATTTT. This chain links TRBV13 with TRBJ2-3; D uncertain. The CDR3 loop spans 14 amino acids. CDR1 PRHDT and CDR2 FYEKMQ come from the germline V gene (reference sequence). Trimming removed 0 bases at V and 7 bases at J, with 11 bases between.

This chain connects TRBV5-4 to TRBJ2-7; no definite D call. The CDR3 is made up of 11 amino acids. Trimming removed 4 bases at V and 3 bases at J, with 5 bases between. Germline V CDR1 and CDR2: SGHNT, YYREEE (reference sequence). DNA for the CDR3: TGTGCCAGCAGCGACCGCTACGAGCAGTACTTC. Its protein product is CASSDRYEQYF.